This T cell receptor beta chain was sequenced during a study of control samples from healthy donors and cancer patients. From germline, CDR1 is LGHNA and CDR2 YNFKEQ. The CDR3 consists of 14 residues. Trimming at V came to 0 bases and at J to 4 bases, leaving 2 bases not matched to a gene. Sequencing was performed with immunoSEQ multiplex PCR; in TCRdb, only in-frame clones are kept and a portion is missing. The table has about 190,000 clones, about 91% seen once. This TCR was sampled from a man aged 25 to 40 in good health. V is TRBV4-2 and J is TRBJ1-2, with 7 bases matching TRBD1. The sample was blood. CDR3: CASSQEQGVYGYTF. CDR3 coding DNA: TGTGCCAGCAGCCAAGAGCAGGGGGTCTATGGCTACACCTTC.